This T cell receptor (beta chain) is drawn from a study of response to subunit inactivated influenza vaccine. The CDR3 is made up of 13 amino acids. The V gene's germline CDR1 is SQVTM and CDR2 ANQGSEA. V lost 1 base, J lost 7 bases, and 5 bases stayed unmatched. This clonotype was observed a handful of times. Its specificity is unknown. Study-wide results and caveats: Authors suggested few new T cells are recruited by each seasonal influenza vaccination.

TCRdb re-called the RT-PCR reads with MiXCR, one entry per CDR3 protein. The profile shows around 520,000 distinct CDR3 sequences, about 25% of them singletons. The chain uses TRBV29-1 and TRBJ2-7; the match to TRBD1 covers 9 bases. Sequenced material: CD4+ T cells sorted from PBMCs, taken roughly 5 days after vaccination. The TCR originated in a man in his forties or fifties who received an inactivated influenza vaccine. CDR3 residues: CSVEARGTGEQYF. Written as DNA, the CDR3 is TGCAGCGTTGAAGCCAGGGGGACAGGGGAGCAGTACTTC.